The T cell receptor beta chain under discussion was sequenced for a study of post-analysis software for immune sequencing data. Study at large: Relapsing-remitting, secondary progressive and progressive-relapsing multiple sclerosis courses were included.

Trimming left V 5 bases short and J 2 bases short, with 12 bases between. Germline V gene data show CDR1 as SQVTM and CDR2 as ANQGSEA. The CDR3 spans 13 residues. TCR beta cDNA libraries included unique molecular identifiers. From around 1 to 9.1 million T cells, 550,000 or so cDNA molecules were obtained. TCRdb fed the PCR reads into MiXCR, producing one record per CDR3 protein. The sample has 450,000 or so distinct CDR3 sequences, under 55% seen once. Worth noting for this clonotype: Its antigen remains unidentified.

Study outcomes and limitations: Five or six TRBV segments, including TRBV5-6, TRBV5-1 and TRBV20-1, were more frequent in patients than controls. People with multiple sclerosis had a significantly lower normalized Chao1 diversity than controls did.

The receptor comes from a girl aged 5 to 17 with multiple sclerosis. The V call is TRBV29-1, the J call TRBJ2-5; the D gene is possibly TRBD1 (5 bases). The sample was blood. The CDR3 is CSVTDSGQETQYF. CDR3 nucleotide sequence: TGCAGCGTTACTGACTCAGGGCAAGAGACCCAGTACTTC.